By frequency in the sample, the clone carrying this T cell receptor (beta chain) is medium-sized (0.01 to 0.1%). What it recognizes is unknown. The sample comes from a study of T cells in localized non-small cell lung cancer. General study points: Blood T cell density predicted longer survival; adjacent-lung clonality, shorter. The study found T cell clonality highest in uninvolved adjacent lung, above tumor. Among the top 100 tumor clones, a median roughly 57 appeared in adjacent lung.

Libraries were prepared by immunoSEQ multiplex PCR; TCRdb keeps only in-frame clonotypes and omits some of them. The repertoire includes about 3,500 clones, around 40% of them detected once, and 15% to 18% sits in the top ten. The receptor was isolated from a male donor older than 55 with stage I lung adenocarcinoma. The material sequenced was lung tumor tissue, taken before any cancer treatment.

The CDR3 region has the DNA TGTGCCAGCAGCGTTGGGGGTGTAAGGACTGAAGCTTTCTTT. Translation: CASSVGGVRTEAFF. The V gene is TRBV9, the J gene TRBJ1-1; D possibly corresponds to TRBD1 (5 bases). The germline V gene encodes CDR1 SGDLS and CDR2 YYNGEE. The CDR3 runs to 14 residues. Trimming left V 2 bases short and J 5 bases short, with 13 bases between.